Described below is a single TCR beta chain sequence and its context. The protocol was immunoSEQ multiplex PCR, while the TCRdb copy is restricted to in-frame clones and leaves out a portion. This table holds 100,000 to 150,000 clones, over 75% found once. This entry belongs to a study of blood T cell repertoires in COVID-19. The sample taken for sequencing was peripheral blood. The TCR originated in a woman of 80 years or more with acute or convalescent COVID-19.

This chain's CDR3 is CASSQDPRKTQAFF. CDR3 coding DNA: TGTGCCAGCAGCCAAGATCCCAGGAAGACCCAAGCTTTCTTT. The V gene is TRBV3-1 (or the pseudogene TRBV3-2), the J gene TRBJ1-1; no clear D gene. The CDR3 runs to 14 residues. V was clipped by 0 bases and J by 9 bases, with 14 bases between them. CDR1 is LGHDT, CDR2 YNNKEL, per germline (reference sequence).